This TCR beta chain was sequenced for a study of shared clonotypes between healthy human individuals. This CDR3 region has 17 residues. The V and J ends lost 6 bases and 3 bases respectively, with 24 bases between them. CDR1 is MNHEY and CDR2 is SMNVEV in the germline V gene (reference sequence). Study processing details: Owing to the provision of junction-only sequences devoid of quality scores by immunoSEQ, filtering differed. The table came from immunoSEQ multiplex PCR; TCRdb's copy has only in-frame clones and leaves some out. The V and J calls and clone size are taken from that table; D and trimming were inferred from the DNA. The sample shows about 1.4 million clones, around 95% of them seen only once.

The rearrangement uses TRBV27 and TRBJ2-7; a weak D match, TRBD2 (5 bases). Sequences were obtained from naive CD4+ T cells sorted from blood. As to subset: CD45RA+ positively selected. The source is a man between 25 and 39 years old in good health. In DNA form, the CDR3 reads TGTGCCAGCAGGCACTACGTTTCAGGAAGCGGCGACTACGAGCAGTACTTC. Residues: CASRHYVSGSGDYEQYF.